Each of the 25 T cell receptor beta chains below was sequenced from the same sample in a study of response to subunit inactivated influenza vaccine. TCRdb re-called the RT-PCR reads with MiXCR, one entry per CDR3 protein. The sample lists approximately 570,000 distinct CDR3 sequences, less than 10% occurring once. The sample in question was PBMCs from blood, obtained about 24 months after vaccination. The receptor source for this set is a man aged 50-75 years who received an inactivated influenza vaccine.

This clonotype has just a few counts. V and J are TRBV12-3 or TRBV12-4 and TRBJ2-7; no definite D call. Trimming took 6 bases from V and 6 from J, leaving 15 bases between them. The CDR3 has 13 amino acids. CDR3 bases: TGTGCCAGCAGCTTTACCGGGCCCCTCGAGCAGTACTTC. This sequence encodes CASSFTGPLEQYF.

This clonotype came up many times. This chain uses TRBV28 with TRBJ2-2; 8 nucleotides align to TRBD2. Per the germline V gene, CDR1 is MDHEN and CDR2 is SYDVKM. V was clipped by 1 base and J by 7 bases; unmatched bases: 5. The CDR3 sequence is 15 residues long. CDR3 residues: CASSLSGGGSGELFF. The CDR3 nucleotides read TGTGCCAGCAGTTTATCCGGGGGGGGAAGCGGGGAGCTGTTTTTT.

This rearrangement joins TRBV5-4 to TRBJ2-3; 13 bases fit TRBD2. V lost 7 bases and J lost 0; bases outside the gene matches: 8. The germline V gene encodes CDR1 SGHNT and CDR2 YYREEE (reference sequence). This CDR3 spans 17 amino acids. CDR3 nucleotides: TGTGCCAGCGGCCCTGGGACTAGCGGGACTAGCACAGATACGCAGTATTTT. Translation: CASGPGTSGTSTDTQYF.

The chain combines TRBV10-3 with TRBJ2-4; TRBD2 matches at 11 bases. This CDR3 region has 16 residues. Trimming removed 6 bases from V and 2 bases from J; junction bases left unmatched: 6. Germline loops: CDR1 ENHRY, CDR2 SYGVKD. CDR3 nucleotides: TGTGCCATCAGCTCAACTAGCGGGAGTACCAAAAACATTCAGTACTTC. Protein sequence: CAISSTSGSTKNIQYF.

This chain uses TRBV3-1 with TRBJ1-5; TRBD1 agrees at 10 bases. The V segment lost 2 bases and the J segment 5 bases; nucleotides outside the gene matches: 12. The germline V gene has CDR1 LGHDT and CDR2 YNNKEL (reference sequence). This CDR3 spans 18 amino acids. The CDR3: CASSQRDRGSIRDQPQHF. In DNA form, the CDR3 reads TGTGCCAGCAGCCAACGGGACAGGGGTTCTATCCGGGATCAGCCCCAGCATTTT.

This chain joins TRBV10-3 and TRBJ2-3; D remains ambiguous. The CDR3 has 12 residues. Germline V lookup: CDR1 ENHRY, CDR2 SYGVKD. Trimming shortened V by 4 bases and J by 4 bases, and 6 bases separated the two germline ends. CDR3 bases: TGTGCCATCAGTGCATGGGCAGATACGCAGTATTTT. Its translation is CAISAWADTQYF.

This chain uses TRBV2 with TRBJ1-3; the D gene is possibly TRBD1 (6 bases). Trimming left V 1 base short and J 2 bases short, with 6 bases between. The CDR3 length is 14 residues. The germline V gene encodes CDR1 SNHLY and CDR2 FYNNEI. The CDR3 is CASSEGGPGNTIYF. CDR3 bases: TGTGCCAGCAGTGAAGGGGGGCCTGGAAACACCATATATTTT.

V and J are TRBV6-2 or TRBV6-3 and TRBJ2-1; tentatively, D is TRBD1 or TRBD2 (5 bases each). CDR1 and CDR2 from the germline V gene are MNHEY and SVGEGT. Trimming pared 6 bases from V and 9 bases from J, leaving 12 bases between. The CDR3 spans 12 residues. CDR3 sequence reads: CASSRRDVEQFF. The CDR3 bases are TGTGCCAGCAGCCGCCGGGACGTTGAGCAGTTCTTC.

This clonotype was counted a few times. V usage is TRBV5-1 and J usage is TRBJ2-7; D is unclear. CDR3 length: 15 amino acids. Trimming removed 3 bases at V and 5 bases at J, with 18 bases between. The germline CDR1 and CDR2 sequences are SGHRS and YFSETQ. The CDR3 DNA reads as TGCGCCAGCAGCTCCGACCGCCCCAGGAGCGACGAGCAGTACTTC. Amino acid sequence: CASSSDRPRSDEQYF.

This clonotype occurred many times. The chain uses TRBV10-3 and TRBJ2-7; 8 bases are a match to TRBD1. The CDR3 length is 14 residues. V gave up 4 bases and J gave up 2 bases; unmatched junction bases: 4. Germline lookup yields CDR1 ENHRY and CDR2 SYGVKD. The CDR3 is CAISGTGRPYEQYF. In DNA, the CDR3 is TGTGCCATCAGTGGGACAGGGCGGCCCTACGAGCAGTACTTC.

The CDR3 coding sequence is TGTGCCAGCAGCCGTGCCCCCGGGACTAGCGGGGGGCGCTCCTACGAGCAGTACTTC. Translated: CASSRAPGTSGGRSYEQYF. This chain connects TRBV6-2 or TRBV6-3 to TRBJ2-7; 15 nucleotides align to TRBD2. The germline gives CDR1 MNHEY, CDR2 SVGEGT. The CDR3 is 19 residues long. The J segment lost 0 bases and the V segment lost 6 bases, leaving 12 bases of the junction unmatched.

This rearrangement joins TRBV2 to TRBJ2-1, with a tentative D call TRBD1 (7 bases). The CDR3 extends over 15 amino acids. Germline CDR1 and CDR2: SNHLY and FYNNEI. Trimming left V 4 bases short and J 9 bases short, with 19 bases between. The CDR3 here is CASSGGDRPNGEQFF. In DNA form, the CDR3 reads TGTGCCAGCAGTGGGGGGGACAGACCCAACGGTGAGCAGTTCTTC.

This clonotype was seen many times. The rearrangement joins TRBV20-1 to TRBJ2-5; tentatively, D is TRBD1 (6 bases). CDR1 and CDR2 (germline): DFQATT, SNEGSKA (reference sequence). Trimming pared 2 bases from V and 3 bases from J, leaving 13 bases between. CDR3 size: 14 residues. As DNA, the CDR3 is TGCAGTGCTAGATTGGAGACAGGCAAAGAGACCCAGTACTTC. Translating gives CSARLETGKETQYF.

CDR3 protein: CASSNQQGYEQYF. Written as DNA, the CDR3 is TGTGCCAGCAGTAATCAACAGGGTTACGAGCAGTACTTC. This chain uses TRBV6-1 with TRBJ2-7; weak D call: TRBD1 (6 bases). The V gene lost 5 bases and the J gene lost 4 bases, with 12 bases spanning the gap. Germline V gene data show CDR1 as MNHNS and CDR2 as SASEGT. This CDR3 is 13 amino acids long.

The rearrangement links TRBV20-1 to TRBJ2-3, with TRBD2 identical over 8 bases. The V gene's germline CDR1 is DFQATT and CDR2 SNEGSKA (reference sequence). V shed 2 bases and J 2 bases; nucleotides not matched to a gene: 3. The CDR3 consists of 14 residues. The CDR3 coding sequence is TGCAGTGCTAGACTAGCGGGCTACACAGATACGCAGTATTTT. Translating gives CSARLAGYTDTQYF.

A few counts support this clonotype. This chain joins TRBV18 and TRBJ2-2, with no clear D. This CDR3 is 16 amino acids long. V lost 3 bases and J 1 base, leaving 12 bases between the germline ends. Looked up from germline, CDR1 is KGHSH and CDR2 is LQKENI. As DNA, the CDR3 is TGTGCCAGCTCACCTGCTTGGCAGAGGAACACCGGGGAGCTGTTTTTT. This codes for CASSPAWQRNTGELFF.

The chain combines TRBV10-3 with TRBJ2-3; TRBD2 agrees at 9 bases. Trimming at V came to 0 bases and at J to 4 bases, leaving 8 bases not matched to a gene. CDR1 ENHRY and CDR2 SYGVKD come from the germline V gene. The CDR3 runs 17 residues. The CDR3 bases are TGTGCCATCAGTGAGTCCGCCCTTAGCGGGAGTCCAGATACGCAGTATTTT. Protein: CAISESALSGSPDTQYF.

Here the CDR3 reads CASSLLDRGIDEQFF. CDR3 bases: TGCGCCAGCAGCTTGTTGGACAGGGGAATAGATGAGCAGTTCTTC. The chain joins TRBV5-1 to TRBJ2-1; 9 bases agree with TRBD1. There are 15 residues in the CDR3. Germline V gene sequence: CDR1 SGHRS, CDR2 YFSETQ. V was pared by 1 base and J by 8 bases, with 7 bases of the junction left unmatched.

V is TRBV9 and J is TRBJ2-1; the D is unclear. The CDR3 contains 14 residues. V was cut by 3 bases and J by 7 bases, with 14 bases left in between. The germline gives CDR1 SGDLS, CDR2 YYNGEE. The CDR3 loop reads CASSASLNRNEQFF. CDR3 nucleotides: TGTGCCAGCAGCGCCTCTCTGAATCGTAATGAGCAGTTCTTC.

V and J are TRBV29-1 and TRBJ2-1, with D possibly called TRBD1 or TRBD2 (5 bases each). The V gene's germline CDR1 is SQVTM and CDR2 ANQGSEA. CDR3 length equals 13 residues. V dropped 6 bases and J dropped 5 bases, with 14 bases sitting between them. The CDR3 protein is CSVGRGPNNEQFF. The CDR3 nucleotides are TGCAGCGTGGGACGGGGCCCCAACAATGAGCAGTTCTTC.

This chain joins TRBV24-1 and TRBJ2-4, with 11 bases that match TRBD1. The length of the CDR3 is 16 residues. The V segment lost 5 bases and the J segment 0 bases; nucleotides outside the gene matches: 2. Per the germline V gene, CDR1 is KGHDR and CDR2 is SFDVKD. The chain's CDR3 is CATSAGQGGAKNIQYF. In DNA, the CDR3 is TGTGCCACCAGTGCGGGACAGGGGGGAGCCAAAAACATTCAGTACTTC.

This clonotype showed up just a few times. The chain combines TRBV7-2 with TRBJ2-7, with D tentatively TRBD2 (6 bases). Trimming took 0 bases from V and 2 from J, leaving 8 bases between them. The CDR3 is 14 residues long. Looked up from germline, CDR1 is SGHTA and CDR2 is FQGNSA. The CDR3 region is CASSLARLAYEQYF. The CDR3 DNA reads TGTGCCAGCAGCTTAGCGCGACTAGCCTACGAGCAGTACTTC.

This clonotype showed up many times. The chain employs TRBV4-2 and TRBJ2-1; TRBD2 matches 11 bases. V shed 4 bases and J 4 bases; nucleotides not matched to a gene: 3. This CDR3 contains 15 residues. The germline gives CDR1 LGHNA, CDR2 YNFKEQ. This chain's CDR3 is CASSPGLAEYNEQFF. CDR3 in DNA: TGTGCCAGCAGCCCGGGACTAGCGGAGTACAATGAGCAGTTCTTC.

This clonotype appeared many times. The chain recombines TRBV27 with TRBJ2-4; TRBD1 aligns across 7 bases. This CDR3 is 14 amino acids long. CDR1 is MNHEY and CDR2 is SMNVEV in the germline V gene (reference sequence). V shed 3 bases, J shed 14 bases, and the junction held 13 bases outside the gene matches. DNA of the CDR3: TGTGCCAGCAGTTTTTCCGACAGGGTCCTGGGGGAGTACTTC. It specifies CASSFSDRVLGEYF.

The chain links TRBV13 to TRBJ1-1, with a tentative D call TRBD1 (5 bases). The germline gives CDR1 PRHDT, CDR2 FYEKMQ (reference sequence). The CDR3 consists of 13 residues. Trimming left V 3 bases short and J 7 bases short, with 12 bases between. The CDR3 DNA is TGTGCCAGCAGCTTGGGGCAGGGAATTGAAGCTTTCTTT. It codes for CASSLGQGIEAFF.